This is a list of T cell receptor beta chains from one sample in a study of T cells in Graves' hyperthyroidism and ophthalmopathy. TCRdb passed the multiplex PCR reads through MiXCR, listing each CDR3 protein once. This table has fewer than 800,000 distinct CDR3 sequences, less than 20% appearing once. Input material: blood. The receptors were sampled from a man aged 18 to 35 with Graves' hyperthyroidism. The conserved cysteine and the conserved F or W are not part of the CDR3 here. D genes are given only for firm matches.

CDR3aa: SASSQGFEQF
j_gene: TRBJ2-1
v_gene: TRBV20-1
len: 10
d_gene: -

CDR3aa: ASSARELETQY
j_gene: TRBJ2-5
v_gene: TRBV6-1
len: 11
d_gene: -

CDR3aa: ASSPDRGGANVLT
j_gene: TRBJ2-6
v_gene: TRBV2
len: 13
d_gene: TRBD1

CDR3aa: ASSPDISTDTQY
j_gene: TRBJ2-3
v_gene: TRBV18
len: 12
d_gene: -

CDR3aa: ASSTQGATEAF
j_gene: TRBJ1-1
v_gene: TRBV11-2
len: 11
d_gene: TRBD1

CDR3aa: SATTSGSSYNEQF
j_gene: TRBJ2-1
v_gene: TRBV20-1
len: 13
d_gene: TRBD2

CDR3aa: ASNSAGFNEQF
j_gene: TRBJ2-1
v_gene: TRBV5-4
len: 11
d_gene: -

CDR3aa: SALGRRRQGTDTQY
j_gene: TRBJ2-3
v_gene: TRBV20-1
len: 14
d_gene: -

CDR3aa: ASSQETGGTEAF
j_gene: TRBJ1-1
v_gene: TRBV3-1
len: 12
d_gene: TRBD1

CDR3aa: ASSSQGVDTEAF
j_gene: TRBJ1-1
v_gene: TRBV7-3
len: 12
d_gene: -

CDR3aa: ASSLGRLGEQY
j_gene: TRBJ2-7
v_gene: TRBV7-3
len: 11
d_gene: -

CDR3aa: ASSLYRTENTEAF
j_gene: TRBJ1-1
v_gene: TRBV28
len: 13
d_gene: -

CDR3aa: ASSERRHGQSNQPQH
j_gene: TRBJ1-5
v_gene: TRBV2
len: 15
d_gene: -